This is a list of T cell receptor beta chains from one sample in a study of response to subunit inactivated influenza vaccine. TCRdb reanalysed the RT-PCR reads using MiXCR and keeps one entry per CDR3 protein. The repertoire holds about 240,000 distinct CDR3 sequences, with 10% to 15% as singletons. The specimen was non-naive T cells sorted from PBMCs, collected around 14 days before vaccination. The receptors originated from a man aged 50 or older who received an inactivated influenza vaccine. The CDR3 runs from the conserved cysteine through the conserved F or W. Fields, in order: clone size, V gene, D gene, J gene, CDR3 protein, CDR3 DNA. A D gene is named only where the DNA matches it firmly. The size field is filled for only some rows; it gives once, few, many or a size class.

few	TRBV30	NA	TRBJ2-2	CAWSVGAVHTGELFF	TGTGCCTGGAGTGTCGGGGCAGTGCACACCGGGGAGCTGTTTTTT
few	TRBV10-3	TRBD2	TRBJ2-3	CAMRTSGGLTDTQYF	TGTGCCATGAGGACTAGCGGGGGCCTCACAGATACGCAGTATTTT
NA	TRBV20-1	TRBD2	TRBJ2-3	CSARSFQAGGTGTQYF	TGCAGTGCTAGATCCTTTCAAGCGGGGGGGACAGGTACGCAGTATTTT
NA	TRBV4-3	TRBD2	TRBJ2-7	CASSSQREGRHEQYF	TGCGCCAGCAGCTCGCAGCGGGAGGGCCGACACGAGCAGTACTTC
few	TRBV12-3/TRBV12-4	NA	TRBJ1-1	CASSLAQGWTEAFF	TGTGCCAGCAGTTTAGCACAGGGATGGACTGAAGCTTTCTTT
many	TRBV5-1	NA	TRBJ2-3	CASSLDGLPDTQYF	TGCGCCAGCAGCTTGGACGGGTTACCAGATACGCAGTATTTT
NA	TRBV20-1	TRBD2	TRBJ2-2	CSARSMLGLVVSGELFF	TGCAGTGCTCGATCTATGTTGGGACTAGTTGTGTCCGGGGAGCTGTTTTTT
few	TRBV28	TRBD1	TRBJ2-7	CASTLRQGIYEQYF	TGTGCCAGCACCCTCAGACAGGGGATCTACGAGCAGTACTTC
many	TRBV6-1	NA	TRBJ2-5	CASGGYQETQYF	TGTGCCAGTGGGGGCTACCAAGAGACCCAGTACTTC
many	TRBV6-1	TRBD2	TRBJ2-7	CASSARIGTSGTREQYF	TGTGCCAGCAGTGCCCGGATCGGGACTAGCGGCACTAGGGAGCAGTACTTC
NA	TRBV4-2	TRBD1	TRBJ1-2	CASSQDGAGQTYGYTF	TGTGCCAGCAGCCAAGATGGGGCGGGACAGACCTATGGCTACACCTTC
few	TRBV6-2/TRBV6-3	NA	TRBJ2-1	CASSYLGRGRNEQFF	TGTGCCAGCAGTTACCTCGGTAGGGGTCGTAATGAGCAGTTCTTC
many	TRBV3-1	TRBD2	TRBJ2-7	CASRYPLAGPYEQYF	TGTGCCAGCAGGTATCCTCTAGCGGGCCCCTACGAGCAGTACTTC
NA	TRBV20-1	NA	TRBJ1-1	CSASGWQGEEAFF	TGCAGTGCTAGTGGTTGGCAGGGTGAGGAAGCTTTCTTT
NA	TRBV4-1	TRBD1	TRBJ2-7	CASSHRQGASSYEQYF	TGCGCCAGCAGCCACCGACAGGGGGCCTCCTCCTACGAGCAGTACTTC
few	TRBV10-3	NA	TRBJ1-1	CAISEIGSMNTEAFF	TGTGCCATCAGTGAAATAGGATCCATGAACACTGAAGCTTTCTTT
many	TRBV6-2/TRBV6-3	NA	TRBJ2-1	CASTVGGLNEQFF	TGTGCCAGCACGGTTGGGGGCCTGAATGAGCAGTTCTTC
NA	TRBV11-2	NA	TRBJ2-2	CASSLGLTGELFF	TGTGCCAGCAGCTTAGGCCTCACCGGGGAGCTGTTTTTT
few	TRBV6-1	TRBD2	TRBJ2-7	CASTSSGEHEQYF	TGTGCCAGCACTAGTAGCGGGGAGCACGAGCAGTACTTC
few	TRBV4-3	NA	TRBJ2-6	CASSRGPGNVLTF	TGCGCCAGCAGCCGAGGACCCGGCAACGTCCTGACTTTC
NA	TRBV27	NA	TRBJ2-1	CASKRGNNNEQFF	TGTGCCAGCAAACGGGGGAACAACAATGAGCAGTTCTTC
NA	TRBV12-3/TRBV12-4	NA	TRBJ2-7	CASSSGMTVYEQYF	TGTGCCAGCAGCTCAGGGATGACAGTCTACGAGCAGTACTTC
NA	TRBV7-3	NA	TRBJ2-3	CASSPGTNSDTQYF	TGTGCCAGCAGCCCCGGGACGAACAGTGATACGCAGTATTTT
many	TRBV12-3/TRBV12-4	NA	TRBJ1-6	CASSFGPGGSYNSPLHF	TGTGCCAGCAGTTTCGGTCCGGGAGGATCCTATAATTCACCCCTCCACTTT
NA	TRBV2	NA	TRBJ1-5	CASHRQEDQPQHF	TGTGCCAGCCACCGACAGGAAGATCAGCCCCAGCATTTT
many	TRBV27	NA	TRBJ2-5	CASRVRYQETQYF	TGTGCCAGCAGAGTGCGATACCAAGAGACCCAGTACTTC
NA	TRBV5-5	TRBD1	TRBJ1-2	CASSLGDSTNYGYTF	TGTGCCAGCAGCTTGGGGGACAGCACTAACTATGGCTACACCTTC